Listed below are T cell receptor beta chains from one sample, sequenced in a study of long-term antiretroviral therapy in people with HIV. TCRdb's copy holds only in-frame clones and misses some; the assay was immunoSEQ multiplex PCR. The repertoire has some 29,000 clones, roughly 78% of them found once; the top ten carry about a tenth. This specimen consisted of unsorted PBMCs, obtained 1.5 years before starting antiretroviral therapy. These receptors were obtained from a man aged 18 to 35 with HIV. The CDR3 runs from the conserved cysteine through the conserved F or W. A D gene is named only where the DNA matches it firmly. Rows give clone size only sometimes, using once, few, many, or a class for an expanded clone.

d_gene | abundance | j_gene | v_gene | CDR3aa | CDR3nt
- | - | TRBJ2-5 | TRBV21-1 | CASKVTAYQETQYF | TGTGCCAGCAAGGTGACCGCGTACCAAGAGACCCAGTACTTC
TRBD2 | - | TRBJ2-7 | TRBV6-5 | CASKSGTSGRQYF | TGTGCCAGCAAGTCCGGGACTAGCGGGAGGCAGTACTTC
- | - | TRBJ1-1 | TRBV28 | CASNTAREAFF | TGTGCCAGCAACACGGCACGGGAAGCTTTCTTT
TRBD1 | once | TRBJ2-7 | TRBV10-2 | CASSESDRGPSEQYF | TGCGCCAGCAGTGAGTCGGACAGGGGACCTTCCGAGCAGTACTTC
- | - | TRBJ2-1 | TRBV5-1 | CASSLAWGGQNEQFF | TGCGCCAGCAGCTTGGCGTGGGGGGGGCAGAATGAGCAGTTCTTC
- | once | TRBJ1-1 | TRBV10-3 | CAISEPSRAGTTEAFF | TGTGCCATCAGTGAGCCCTCTAGGGCAGGGACCACTGAAGCTTTCTTT
- | - | TRBJ1-5 | TRBV5-8 | CASSLDKGVRQPQHF | TGTGCCAGCAGCTTGGATAAAGGGGTTCGTCAGCCCCAGCATTTT
- | - | TRBJ1-5 | TRBV10-2 | CASSPYRDGGQPQHF | TGCGCCAGCAGTCCCTACAGGGACGGCGGTCAGCCCCAGCATTTT
- | - | TRBJ2-1 | TRBV30 | CAWSVYSRGTYNEQFF | TGTGCCTGGAGTGTTTACTCCAGGGGTACCTACAATGAGCAGTTCTTC
TRBD1 | once | TRBJ1-5 | TRBV5-6 | CASSFGQGYQPQHF | TGTGCCAGCAGCTTCGGACAGGGATATCAGCCCCAGCATTTT
- | - | TRBJ1-2 | TRBV7-2 | CASSLDSGGNYGYTF | TGTGCCAGCAGCTTAGATAGTGGGGGCAACTATGGCTACACCTTC
- | few | TRBJ2-2 | TRBV11-2 | CASSLIGGLAGELFF | TGTGCCAGCAGCTTAATCGGGGGGCTGGCCGGGGAGCTGTTTTTT
- | - | TRBJ2-4 | TRBV5-1 | CASSLDLVPKNIQYF | TGCGCCAGCAGCTTGGATCTGGTCCCCAAAAACATTCAGTACTTC
- | once | TRBJ2-7 | TRBV6-5 | CASSLGAEQYF | TGTGCCAGCTCCCTAGGGGCCGAGCAGTACTTC
- | few | TRBJ1-2 | TRBV14 | CASSPMEIYGYTF | TGTGCCAGCAGCCCGATGGAAATCTATGGCTACACCTTC